The 22 T cell receptor beta chains presented below share a single source sample, sequenced in a study of Ad26.COV2.S vaccination and SARS-CoV-2 variants. Sequencing was performed with immunoSEQ multiplex PCR; in TCRdb, only in-frame clones are kept and a portion is missing. The data contain some 410,000 clones, 92% of them singletons. Treatment: some 20 received Ad26.COV2.S at low or high dose, single or two shots; roughly five received placebo; per-sample allocation not given. Collection of samples fell on day 63 after the first vaccine or placebo injection. Sequencing used peripheral blood, obtained in a trial of Ad26.COV2.S vaccine versus placebo. These receptors were taken from a person between 18 and 65 years old who received the Ad26.COV2.S COVID-19 vaccine or a placebo.

The chain combines TRBV18 with TRBJ2-7; 7 bases match TRBD1. The CDR3 covers 14 residues. Germline V gene sequence: CDR1 KGHSH, CDR2 LQKENI. Trimming at V came to 3 bases and at J to 6 bases, leaving 8 bases not matched to a gene. In DNA form, the CDR3 reads TGTGCCAGCTCACCCCAGACAGGGTTATCCGAGCAGTACTTC. As protein: CASSPQTGLSEQYF.

The genes are TRBV15 and TRBJ1-1; D ambiguous. Trimming left V 5 bases short and J 1 base short, with 8 bases between. The CDR3 covers 13 residues. Germline values: CDR1 LNHNV, CDR2 YYDKDF (reference sequence). The CDR3 spells CATSGGGNTEAFF. The DNA for the CDR3 is TGTGCCACCAGCGGCGGAGGGAACACTGAAGCTTTCTTT.

This rearrangement joins TRBV4-3 to TRBJ1-2, with 7 bases fitting TRBD1. The CDR3 is 13 amino acids. With V trimmed by 3 bases and J by 3 bases, 1 base remained unmatched. CDR1 and CDR2 from the germline V gene are LGHNA and YSLEER. CDR3 nucleotides: TGCGCCAGCAGCCATGGACAGGACTATGGCTACACCTTC. This encodes CASSHGQDYGYTF.

The chain links TRBV19 to TRBJ1-3; D remains unclear. V was shortened by 3 bases and J by 4 bases, with 16 bases between the two germline ends. In germline, CDR1 is LNHDA, CDR2 SQIVND (reference sequence). The CDR3 loop spans 16 amino acids. For the CDR3, the DNA is TGTGCCAGTAGTATTGAGGGCCCGACTTTGGGAAACACCATATATTTT. It translates to CASSIEGPTLGNTIYF.

Comment on this clone: The same CDR3 also results from other DNA sequences found in this sample. The chain couples TRBV18 to TRBJ1-1; D is unclear. The CDR3 has 11 residues. From germline, CDR1 is KGHSH and CDR2 LQKENI. With 3 bases removed from V and 3 bases from J, the gap between germline ends came to 2 bases. The CDR3 is CASSPDTEAFF. The DNA of the CDR3 is TGTGCCAGCTCACCGGACACTGAAGCTTTCTTT.

The chain joins TRBV5-6 to TRBJ2-7, with D possibly matching TRBD1 (6 bases). This CDR3 comprises 15 residues. The V gene's germline CDR1 is SGHDT and CDR2 YYEEEE. Trimming stripped 0 bases from V and 1 base from J, with 11 bases between. The CDR3 sequence is CASSLVGTNSYEQYF. The CDR3 nucleotides read TGTGCCAGCAGCTTGGTGGGGACAAATTCCTACGAGCAGTACTTC.

The chain uses TRBV4-3 and TRBJ2-7, with D possibly TRBD1 on 6 matching bases. The V gene lost 4 bases and the J gene lost 0 bases, with 10 bases spanning the gap. Looked up from germline, CDR1 is LGHNA and CDR2 is YSLEER. The CDR3 loop spans 14 amino acids. Here the CDR3 reads CASSLGQHSYEQYF. As DNA, the CDR3 is TGCGCCAGCAGCCTAGGACAGCACTCCTACGAGCAGTACTTC.

This chain links TRBV9 with TRBJ1-1; maybe TRBD1 (5 bases). V lost 0 bases, J lost 7 bases, and 13 bases lay in between. The CDR3 runs to 14 residues. CDR1 is SGDLS, CDR2 YYNGEE, per germline. CDR3 residues: CASSVDPGQNEAFF. The DNA for the CDR3 is TGTGCCAGCAGCGTAGACCCGGGGCAGAATGAAGCTTTCTTT.

The gene calls are TRBV12-5 and TRBJ2-3; D not certain. Germline V lookup: CDR1 LGHNT, CDR2 FRNRAP. The CDR3 extends over 14 amino acids. Trimming removed 3 bases at V and 2 bases at J, with 9 bases between. The CDR3 spells CASGFRYHTDTQYF. DNA of the CDR3: TGTGCTAGTGGTTTCAGATATCACACAGATACGCAGTATTTT. Full variable domain (missing parts from reference TRBV12-5 and TRBJ2-3): DARVTQTPRHKVTEMGQEVTMRCQPILGHNTVFWYRQTMMQGLELLAYFRNRAPLDDSGMPKDRFSAEMPDATLATLKIQPSEPRDSAVYFCASGFRYHTDTQYFGPGTRLTVL.

V usage is TRBV18 and J usage is TRBJ1-4; 7 nucleotides align to TRBD1. The CDR3 loop spans 17 amino acids. J gave up 0 bases and V 3 bases, and 7 bases lay outside the gene matches. From germline, CDR1 is KGHSH and CDR2 LQKENI. The CDR3 protein is CASSPTSRGATNEKLFF. CDR3 nucleotide sequence: TGTGCCAGCTCACCGACCTCCAGGGGGGCAACTAATGAAAAACTGTTTTTT.

The V gene is TRBV28, the J gene TRBJ2-6; D possibly matches TRBD1 or TRBD2 (6 bases each). The germline V gene encodes CDR1 MDHEN and CDR2 SYDVKM. This CDR3 spans 23 amino acids. Between the trimmed V and J ends, which lost 3 bases and 0 bases, there was a span of 30 bases. Here the CDR3 DNA reads TGTGCCAGCAGTTTGGGTAGCTTGAGTTATGGGGGGCGCTTCATCTCTGGGGCCAACGTCCTGACTTTC. Protein sequence: CASSLGSLSYGGRFISGANVLTF.

This sequence joins TRBV4-1 and TRBJ1-2; 7 bases are a match to TRBD1. The CDR3 is made up of 16 amino acids. Germline lookup yields CDR1 MGHRA and CDR2 YSYEKL. After removal of 4 bases from V and 3 bases from J, the junction contained 11 bases not matched to a gene. The CDR3 DNA reads as TGCGCCAGCAGCCGTGGGACAGCAGAATCCTACTATGGCTACACCTTC. It translates to CASSRGTAESYYGYTF.

This chain uses TRBV7-2 with TRBJ2-1; D may be TRBD1 or TRBD2 (5 bases each). This CDR3 is built from 14 residues. Deletions cut 5 bases from V and 4 bases from J, with 12 bases between. Germline values: CDR1 SGHTA, CDR2 FQGNSA. This chain's CDR3 is CASSPGTEYNEQFF. In DNA, the CDR3 is TGTGCCAGCAGCCCCGGGACGGAATACAATGAGCAGTTCTTC.

The chain is built from TRBV29-1 and TRBJ2-7; 10 positions match TRBD1. V dropped 4 bases and J dropped 1; count of bases not matched to a gene: 7. Per germline, CDR1 SQVTM and CDR2 ANQGSEA. The CDR3 has 15 amino acids. CDR3 sequence (DNA): TGCAGCGTTGGCACCAGGGACAGGGGTTCCTACGAGCAGTACTTC. This translates into CSVGTRDRGSYEQYF.

The chain uses TRBV7-9 and TRBJ1-3, with D perhaps TRBD1 (6 bases). V was clipped by 0 bases and J by 0 bases, with 9 bases between them. Germline-derived CDR1 and CDR2 are SEHNR and FQNEAQ (reference sequence). The CDR3 covers 16 residues. CDR3 in amino acids: CASSLALGGSGNTIYF. The CDR3 DNA is TGTGCCAGCAGCTTAGCGTTAGGGGGCTCTGGAAACACCATATATTTT.

J is TRBJ2-7 and V is TRBV5-6; 8 bases agree with TRBD1. The germline V gene has CDR1 SGHDT and CDR2 YYEEEE. J was trimmed by 6 bases and V by 5 bases; bases with no gene match: 19. The CDR3 is 17 residues long. The CDR3 region has the DNA TGTGCCAGCAGTACAGCGGTCATAGCAGGGGGCTGGGGCGAGCAGTACTTC. It codes for CASSTAVIAGGWGEQYF.

The chain joins TRBV10-1 to TRBJ1-3; TRBD1 might be the D (5 bases). The CDR3 covers 14 residues. V was shortened by 3 bases and J by 2 bases, with 8 bases between the two germline ends. The germline V gene has CDR1 WNHNN and CDR2 SYGVQD (reference sequence). CDR3 in DNA: TGCGCCAGCAGTGATGGGGACGCTGGAAACACCATATATTTT. It specifies CASSDGDAGNTIYF.

The gene calls are TRBV10-2 and TRBJ2-7; 8 bases fit TRBD1. J gave up 2 bases and V 3 bases, and 9 bases lay outside the gene matches. The germline CDR1 and CDR2 sequences are WSHSY and SAAADI. The CDR3 spans 16 residues. CDR3 sequence (DNA): TGCGCCAGCAGTGACCCAAGGACAGGGTTAACCTACGAGCAGTACTTC. It translates to CASSDPRTGLTYEQYF.

The rearrangement links TRBV9 to TRBJ2-3; 8 nucleotides match TRBD2. The J segment lost 8 bases and the V segment lost 0 bases, leaving 11 bases of the junction unmatched. This CDR3 spans 16 amino acids. Looked up from germline, CDR1 is SGDLS and CDR2 is YYNGEE. The CDR3 spells CASSVVPPGTRTTQYF. The CDR3 bases are TGTGCCAGCAGCGTAGTACCACCAGGGACTAGAACTACGCAGTATTTT. Variable domain in full (rest from reference TRBV9 and TRBJ2-3): DSGVTQTPKHLITATGQRVTLRCSPRSGDLSVYWYQQSLDQGLQFLIQYYNGEERAKGNILERFSAQQFPDLHSELNLSSLELGDSALYFCASSVVPPGTRTTQYFGPGTRLTVL.

This clone was picked up one time. The chain couples TRBV29-1 to TRBJ2-4; weak D call: TRBD1 (5 bases). Trimming took 5 bases from V and 8 from J, leaving 10 bases between them. The CDR3 has 11 residues. Per germline, CDR1 SQVTM and CDR2 ANQGSEA. This CDR3 is CSVLLGDIQYF. CDR3 DNA: TGCAGCGTTTTGTTAGGGGACATTCAGTACTTC.

The chain has TRBV5-1 and TRBJ2-1; 9 nucleotides line up with TRBD1. V was pared by 3 bases and J by 14 bases, with 12 bases of the junction left unmatched. CDR3 length: 14 residues. Germline V CDR1 and CDR2: SGHRS, YFSETQ. The chain's CDR3 is CASSSGQGLASEFF. The CDR3 DNA is TGCGCCAGCAGCTCCGGACAGGGGTTGGCGTCGGAGTTCTTC.

The chain uses TRBV3-1 (or the pseudogene TRBV3-2) and TRBJ2-5; 7 bases align to TRBD2. The J segment lost 4 bases and the V segment lost 5 bases, leaving 7 bases of the junction unmatched. This CDR3 contains 14 residues. CDR1 and CDR2 from the germline V gene are LGHDT and YNNKEL (reference sequence). The CDR3 coding sequence is TGTGCCAGCAGCGATATCGGACTAGGAGAGACCCAGTACTTC. Residues: CASSDIGLGETQYF.